The 5 T cell receptor beta chains in this list originate from one sample, sequenced in a study of cytomegalovirus exposure and HLA in healthy donors. PCR used 60 Vbeta primers and 13 Jbeta primers. The table came from immunoSEQ multiplex PCR; TCRdb's copy has only in-frame clones and leaves some out. Among about 170,000 clones, roughly 76% were seen once, and the ten largest hold 2% to 2.5%. Sequences were obtained from PBMCs. Receptors were obtained from a male donor in good health and CMV-seronegative.

This clone has a single count. V gene TRBV6-5 combines with J gene TRBJ1-6, with D unclear. Germline CDR1 reads MNHEY; CDR2 reads SVGAGI. Trimming shortened V by 0 bases and J by 13 bases, and 7 bases separated the two germline ends. CDR3 length equals 12 residues. CDR3 protein: CASSYSEGPLHF. CDR3 coding DNA: TGTGCCAGCAGTTACTCCGAGGGCCCCCTCCACTTT.

The gene calls are TRBV27 and TRBJ1-1; D is unclear. Germline CDR1 reads MNHEY; CDR2 reads SMNVEV (reference sequence). This CDR3 is built from 13 residues. The ends were cut back, 2 bases at V and 4 bases at J, with 8 bases in the middle. The CDR3 spells CASSLRGSTEAFF. The CDR3 DNA reads TGTGCCAGCAGTTTAAGAGGGTCCACTGAAGCTTTCTTT.

The chain links TRBV5-1 to TRBJ1-2, with 7 bases lining up with TRBD1. V trimming: 2 bases; J trimming: 3 bases; junction bases outside the gene matches: 4. This CDR3 comprises 14 residues. Germline CDR1 reads SGHRS; CDR2 reads YFSETQ. The CDR3: CASSLGTADYGYTF. For the CDR3, the DNA is TGCGCCAGCAGCTTAGGGACAGCGGACTATGGCTACACCTTC. Supplemented by reference TRBV5-1 and TRBJ1-2, the full variable domain reads KAGVTQTPRYLIKTRGQQVTLSCSPISGHRSVSWYQQTPGQGLQFLFEYFSETQRNKGNFPGRFSGRQFSNSRSEMNVSTLELGDSALYLCASSLGTADYGYTFGSGTRLTVV.

This sequence joins TRBV5-6 and TRBJ1-5, with 8 bases identical to TRBD1. The CDR3 is made up of 14 amino acids. Germline CDR1 and CDR2: SGHDT and YYEEEE. V trimming: 2 bases; J trimming: 6 bases; junction bases outside the gene matches: 4. The DNA for the CDR3 is TGTGCCAGCAGCTTCGGACAGGGCAGTCAGCCCCAGCATTTT. Residues: CASSFGQGSQPQHF.

The chain combines TRBV18 with TRBJ1-2; D is undetermined. V was pared by 3 bases and J by 7 bases, with 12 bases between. The germline V gene has CDR1 KGHSH and CDR2 LQKENI. There are 13 residues in the CDR3. The CDR3 DNA follows: TGTGCCAGCTCACCCCCGGCGAGGTCTGGCTACACCTTC. Its translation: CASSPPARSGYTF.